Listed below are T cell receptor beta chains from one sample, sequenced in a study of control samples from healthy donors and cancer patients. Sequenced by immunoSEQ multiplex PCR; TCRdb stores in-frame clones only, minus some. The sample shows 150,000 to 200,000 clones, 90% to 95% of them seen only once. Material: blood. The receptors shown here come from a woman under 40 in good health. CDR3s leave out the opening cysteine and the closing phenylalanine or tryptophan. A D gene is named only where the DNA matches it firmly.

cdr3_aa d_call v_call
ASSVAGGRQETQY TRBD2 TRBV9
AWSVKEVNEKLF . TRBV30
ASSLGGTEWNEQF TRBD1 TRBV5-1
ASSQFNKGLDQPQH . TRBV4-1
ASSARQRYNEQF . TRBV9
ASRREREGEQY TRBD2 TRBV2
ASSRTSGNTGELF TRBD2 TRBV19
ASSPPQSGSPLH . TRBV18
ASGLSESYEQY . TRBV12-5
ASSHDRGGTEAF TRBD1 TRBV4-2
ASSRQGVRNQPQH TRBD1 TRBV5-6
ASSSDRDGYGYT TRBD1 TRBV9
ASSPPGLADIYNEQF TRBD2 TRBV7-9
ASSLGSGGADTQY TRBD2 TRBV5-1
ASSYPDRGAF TRBD1 TRBV6-2/TRBV6-3
ASSPGQGGDTQY TRBD1 TRBV18
ASSRTGGSNQPQH TRBD1 TRBV18
ASSPQGDYGYT . TRBV18
ASSENSPNYGYT . TRBV6-1
ASSQRGGNYGYT . TRBV3-1/TRBV3-2
ASNSAGTANTGELF TRBD1 TRBV28
ASSVGGGWNTEAF . TRBV9